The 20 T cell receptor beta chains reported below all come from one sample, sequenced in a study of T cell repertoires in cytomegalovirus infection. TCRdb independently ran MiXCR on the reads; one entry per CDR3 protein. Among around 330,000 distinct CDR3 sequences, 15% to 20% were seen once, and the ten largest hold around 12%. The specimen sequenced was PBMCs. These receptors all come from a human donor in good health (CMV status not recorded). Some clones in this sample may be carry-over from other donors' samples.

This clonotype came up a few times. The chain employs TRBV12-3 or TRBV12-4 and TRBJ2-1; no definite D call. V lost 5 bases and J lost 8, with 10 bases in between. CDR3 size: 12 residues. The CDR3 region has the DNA TGTGCCAGCAGTATGAGTGCTTATGAGCAGTTCTTC. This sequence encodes CASSMSAYEQFF.

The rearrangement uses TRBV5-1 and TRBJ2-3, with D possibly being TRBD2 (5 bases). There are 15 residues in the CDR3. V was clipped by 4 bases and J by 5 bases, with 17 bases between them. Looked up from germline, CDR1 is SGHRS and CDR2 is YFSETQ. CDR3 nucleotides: TGCGCCAGCAGCAAGGTGGCACTGGGGAGAGATACGCAGTATTTT. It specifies CASSKVALGRDTQYF.

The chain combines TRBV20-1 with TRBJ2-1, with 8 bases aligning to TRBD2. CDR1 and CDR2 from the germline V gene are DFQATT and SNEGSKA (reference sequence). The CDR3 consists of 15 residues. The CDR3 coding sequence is TGCAGCGACCAAACGCGGGGGGCTCCCTACAATGAGCAGTTCTTC. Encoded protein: CSDQTRGAPYNEQFF.

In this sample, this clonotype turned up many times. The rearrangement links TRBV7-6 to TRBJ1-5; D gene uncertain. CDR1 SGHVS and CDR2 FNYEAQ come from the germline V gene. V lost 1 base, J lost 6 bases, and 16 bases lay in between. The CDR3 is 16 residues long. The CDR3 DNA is TGTGCCAGCAGCTTAGAAGAATCGGGGAGTAGTCAGCCCCAGCATTTT. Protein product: CASSLEESGSSQPQHF. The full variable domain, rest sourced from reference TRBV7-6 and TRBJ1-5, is GAGVSQSPRYKVTKRGQDVALRCDPISGHVSLYWYRQALGQGPEFLTYFNYEAQQDKSGLPNDRFSAERPEGSISTLTIQRTEQRDSAMYRCASSLEESGSSQPQHFGDGTRLSIL.

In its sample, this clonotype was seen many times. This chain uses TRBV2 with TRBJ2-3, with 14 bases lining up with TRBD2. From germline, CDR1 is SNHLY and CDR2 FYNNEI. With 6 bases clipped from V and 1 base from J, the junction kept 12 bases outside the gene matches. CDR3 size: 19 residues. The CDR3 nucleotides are TGTGCCAGCAGGATAAGACTAGCGGGGGGGTCAGGAGGCACAGATACGCAGTATTTT. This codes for CASRIRLAGGSGGTDTQYF.

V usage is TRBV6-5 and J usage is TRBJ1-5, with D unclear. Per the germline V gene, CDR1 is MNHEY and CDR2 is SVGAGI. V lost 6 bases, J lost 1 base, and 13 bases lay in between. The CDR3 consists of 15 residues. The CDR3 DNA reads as TGTGCCAGCAGGGCCCGGATGGGAAGCAATCAGCCCCAGCATTTT. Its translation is CASRARMGSNQPQHF.

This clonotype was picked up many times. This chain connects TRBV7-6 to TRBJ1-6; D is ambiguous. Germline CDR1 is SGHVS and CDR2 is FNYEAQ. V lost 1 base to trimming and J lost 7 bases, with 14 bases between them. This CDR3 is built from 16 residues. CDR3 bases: TGTGCCAGCAGCTTAGACGTAGGACGGGGAAATTCACCCCTCCACTTT. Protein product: CASSLDVGRGNSPLHF.

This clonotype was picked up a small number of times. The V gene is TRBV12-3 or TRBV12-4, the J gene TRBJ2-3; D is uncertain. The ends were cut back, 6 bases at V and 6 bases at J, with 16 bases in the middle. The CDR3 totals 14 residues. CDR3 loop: CASSLRALEDTQYF. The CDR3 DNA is TGTGCCAGCAGCCTGCGAGCGCTTGAGGATACGCAGTATTTT.

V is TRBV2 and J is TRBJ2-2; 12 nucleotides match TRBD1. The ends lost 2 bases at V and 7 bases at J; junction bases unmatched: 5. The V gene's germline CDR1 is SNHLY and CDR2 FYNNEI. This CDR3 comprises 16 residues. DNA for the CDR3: TGTGCCAGCAGTGAACTGGGACAGGGGGCTCTCGGGGAGCTGTTTTTT. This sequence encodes CASSELGQGALGELFF.

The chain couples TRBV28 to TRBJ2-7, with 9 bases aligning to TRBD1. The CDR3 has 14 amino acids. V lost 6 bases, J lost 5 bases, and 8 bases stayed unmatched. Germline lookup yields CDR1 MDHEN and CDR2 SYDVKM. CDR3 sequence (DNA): TGTGCCAGCAGGCCGGGACAGGGCTTAAACGAGCAGTACTTC. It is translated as CASRPGQGLNEQYF.

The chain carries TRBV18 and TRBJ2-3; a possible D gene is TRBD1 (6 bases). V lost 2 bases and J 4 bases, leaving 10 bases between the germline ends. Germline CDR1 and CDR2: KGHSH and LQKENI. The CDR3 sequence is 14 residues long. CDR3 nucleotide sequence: TGTGCCAGCTCACCAAACAGGACAGCAGATACGCAGTATTTT. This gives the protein CASSPNRTADTQYF.

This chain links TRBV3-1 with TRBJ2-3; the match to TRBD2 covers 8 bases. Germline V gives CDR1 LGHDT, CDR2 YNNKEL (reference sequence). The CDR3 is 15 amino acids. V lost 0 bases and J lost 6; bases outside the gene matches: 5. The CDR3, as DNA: TGTGCCAGCAGCCAAGACCTGACTAGCGCGGATACGCAGTATTTT. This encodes CASSQDLTSADTQYF.

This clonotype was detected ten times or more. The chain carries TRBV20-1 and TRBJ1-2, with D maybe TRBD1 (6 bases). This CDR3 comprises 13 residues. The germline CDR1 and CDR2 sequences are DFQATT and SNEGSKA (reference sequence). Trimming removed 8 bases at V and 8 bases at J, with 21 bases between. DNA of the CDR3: TGCAGTCTAACGCCAACGGACAGACGGGGCTACACCTTC. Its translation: CSLTPTDRRGYTF.

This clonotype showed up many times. CDR3 loop: CASSLRTGNEQFF. DNA for the CDR3: TGTGCCAGCAGCTTAAGGACGGGTAATGAGCAGTTCTTC. The chain recombines TRBV7-2 with TRBJ2-1, with unresolved D. With 2 bases removed from V and 7 bases from J, the gap between germline ends came to 9 bases. Germline CDR1 is SGHTA and CDR2 is FQGNSA. CDR3 length equals 13 residues.

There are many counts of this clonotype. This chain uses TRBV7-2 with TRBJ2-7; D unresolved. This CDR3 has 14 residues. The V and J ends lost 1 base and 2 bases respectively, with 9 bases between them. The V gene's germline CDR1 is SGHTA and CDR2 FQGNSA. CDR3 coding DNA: TGTGCCAGCAGCTTAGGTAGGACCGCCTACGAGCAGTACTTC. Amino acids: CASSLGRTAYEQYF. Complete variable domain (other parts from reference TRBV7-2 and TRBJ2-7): GAGVSQSPSNKVTEKGKDVELRCDPISGHTALYWYRQSLGQGLEFLIYFQGNSAPDKSGLPSDRFSAERTGGSVSTLTIQRTQQEDSAVYLCASSLGRTAYEQYFGPGTRLTVT.

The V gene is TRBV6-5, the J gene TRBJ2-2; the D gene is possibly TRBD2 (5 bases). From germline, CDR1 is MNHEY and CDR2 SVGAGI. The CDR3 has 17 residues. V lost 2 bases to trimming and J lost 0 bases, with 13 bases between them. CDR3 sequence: CASSYALAGSNTGELFF. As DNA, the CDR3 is TGTGCCAGCAGTTACGCCCTGGCGGGCTCGAACACCGGGGAGCTGTTTTTT.

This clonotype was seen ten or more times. This chain's CDR3 is CASSSPPGSSYEQYF. The CDR3 DNA reads as TGTGCCAGCAGTTCACCTCCCGGTTCATCCTACGAGCAGTACTTC. The chain combines TRBV28 with TRBJ2-7; D ambiguous. This CDR3 is 15 amino acids long. V lost 4 bases and J 1 base, leaving 14 bases between the germline ends. Germline CDR1 is MDHEN and CDR2 is SYDVKM.

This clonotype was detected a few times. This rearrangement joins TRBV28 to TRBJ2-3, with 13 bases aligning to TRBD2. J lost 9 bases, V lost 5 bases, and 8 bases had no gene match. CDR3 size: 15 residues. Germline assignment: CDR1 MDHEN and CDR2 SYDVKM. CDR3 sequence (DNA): TGTGCCAGCAGTCCTACTAGCGGGGGGGAGATAACGCAGTATTTT. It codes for CASSPTSGGEITQYF.

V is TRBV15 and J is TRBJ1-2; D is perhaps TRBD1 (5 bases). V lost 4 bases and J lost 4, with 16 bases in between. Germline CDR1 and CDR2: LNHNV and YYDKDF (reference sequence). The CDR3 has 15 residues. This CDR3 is CATSNSEGPLYGYTF. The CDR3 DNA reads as TGTGCCACCAGCAATTCTGAGGGGCCCCTCTATGGCTACACCTTC.

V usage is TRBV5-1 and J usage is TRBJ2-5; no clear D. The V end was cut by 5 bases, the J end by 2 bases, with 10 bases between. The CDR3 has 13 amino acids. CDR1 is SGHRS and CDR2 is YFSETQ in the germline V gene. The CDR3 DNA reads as TGCGCCAGCAGTAGGATCGGACAAGAGACCCAGTACTTC. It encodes CASSRIGQETQYF.